The clone carrying this TCR beta chain came up many times. Its antigen remains unknown. RNA transcripts yielded amplified TCR beta CDR3 regions. First-round RT-PCR of the TCR CDR3 relied on the HTBI primer set. TCRdb redid the calling of the multiplex PCR reads with MiXCR, one entry per CDR3 protein. The sample comprises almost 250,000 distinct CDR3 sequences, roughly a quarter of which are singletons, and under 40% rests with the top ten. The data are from a study of T cells in Graves' hyperthyroidism and ophthalmopathy. General study points: In blood, most of the thyroid clonotypes expanded above 0.001 were also present.

The CDR3 consists of 13 residues. CDR1 is DFQATT and CDR2 is SNEGSKA in the germline V gene (reference sequence). Trimming shortened V by 3 bases and J by 2 bases, and 10 bases separated the two germline ends. This rearrangement joins TRBV20-1 to TRBJ1-2, with a weak D call TRBD1 (6 bases). The sequenced sample consisted of blood. The origin of this receptor is a woman in her forties with Graves' ophthalmopathy. The CDR3 reads CSARRTENYGYTF. Written as DNA, the CDR3 is TGCAGTGCTAGGAGGACAGAGAACTATGGCTACACCTTC.